The present T cell receptor beta chain was sequenced within a study of tumor-infiltrating lymphocytes in primary liver carcinoma. For the study at large: Samples gave roughly 3.65 to 8 million productive TCRbeta reads, similar across tissue types. Study-wide points: No comparison of CD4+ and CD8+ repertoires was made, since the samples were bulk unsorted.

Germline DNA was also extracted, and blood RNA was taken from unsorted whole blood. The CDR3 totals 13 residues. The V gene lost 5 bases and the J gene lost 4 bases, with 12 bases spanning the gap. Germline values: CDR1 SQVTM, CDR2 ANQGSEA. This clonotype was seen at least ten times. The antigen is not known. Total RNA (around 500 ng) served as template for TCR beta cDNA synthesis primed by a constant-region primer. Employing slightly modified ARM-PCR, three nested multiplex PCR rounds were run, and these gave rise to the TCR beta libraries. The study ran its first two PCR rounds for about 11 cycles each, using TRBV1-TRBV30 forward primers and a C-beta reverse primer. TCRdb called the multiplex PCR reads again in MiXCR, with one record for every CDR3 protein. The sample records 310,000 or so distinct CDR3 sequences, 45% to 70% being singletons.

This chain connects TRBV29-1 to TRBJ2-1; a weak D match, TRBD2 (5 bases). The specimen sequenced was peripheral blood. The source is a woman aged 25 to 39 with primary liver carcinoma and hepatitis B virus infection. As DNA, the CDR3 is TGCAGCGTTAATGTGGACTCGTACAATGAGCAGTTCTTC. This sequence encodes CSVNVDSYNEQFF.